These 28 T cell receptor beta chains were all obtained from the same sample, sequenced in a study of spatial heterogeneity in lung cancer. TCRdb re-derived calls from the 5' RACE reads in MiXCR, one entry per CDR3 protein. Among roughly 4,600 distinct CDR3 sequences, around 18% were seen once, and the ten largest hold roughly 20%. Time point in this sample: sample taken at primary tumor resection. Tumor, nontumor lung or frozen PBMC supplied whole RNA that was sequenced unsorted. Sequencing was performed on normal lung tissue next to the tumor, taken at surgery. All receptors come from a male donor with early-stage non-small cell lung cancer.

By share of the sample, this clonotype is medium-sized (0.01 to 0.1%). A library made for alpha chains picked up this beta chain off target, so its size means little. The gene calls are TRBV28 and TRBJ1-4; D might be TRBD1 (5 bases). CDR1 is MDHEN and CDR2 is SYDVKM in the germline V gene. Trimming took off 3 bases at V and 5 bases at J, with 7 bases between the two ends. The CDR3 covers 13 residues. CDR3 protein: CASSLGGNEKLFF. CDR3 in DNA: TGTGCCAGCAGTTTGGGGGGAAATGAAAAACTGTTTTTT.

In the case of this clonotype: One base away lies a much larger clone, so this may be a sequencing read error. For a library built for alpha chains, this beta chain is a stray read; little rests on its size. The chain combines TRBV20-1 with TRBJ1-2; 8 bases fit TRBD1. Trimming removed 7 bases from V and 6 bases from J; junction bases left unmatched: 13. The CDR3 covers 14 residues. From germline, CDR1 is DFQATT and CDR2 SNEGSKA (reference sequence). The CDR3 spells CSGPRTGPRDGYTF. The CDR3 nucleotides read TGCAGTGGCCCCAGGACAGGGCCTCGCGATGGCTACACCTTC.

This clonotype is labeled medium-sized (0.01 to 0.1%). Because the library targeted alpha chains, this beta chain is an off-target read whose size means little. The chain couples TRBV28 to TRBJ2-3; D may correspond to TRBD1 or TRBD2 (5 bases each). CDR1 and CDR2 from the germline V gene are MDHEN and SYDVKM. The CDR3 consists of 16 residues. Deletions cut 5 bases from V and 5 bases from J, with 20 bases between. CDR3 residues: CASSTRGEGLGDTQYF. The CDR3 coding sequence is TGTGCCAGCAGTACCCGAGGGGAAGGCTTGGGAGATACGCAGTATTTT. The full variable domain, rest sourced from reference TRBV28 and TRBJ2-3, is DVKVTQSSRYLVKRTGEKVFLECVQDMDHENMFWYRQDPGLGLRLIYFSYDVKMKEKGDIPEGYSVSREKKERFSLILESASTNQTSMYLCASSTRGEGLGDTQYFGPGTRLTVL.

In its sample, this clonotype is medium-sized (0.01 to 0.1%). For a library built for alpha chains, this beta chain is a stray read; little rests on its size. J is TRBJ2-3 and V is TRBV25-1; 9 positions agree with TRBD1. V trimming: 3 bases; J trimming: 0 bases; junction bases outside the gene matches: 7. The CDR3 covers 17 residues. Looked up from germline, CDR1 is MGHDK and CDR2 is SYGVNS. The DNA of the CDR3 is TGTGCCAGCAGTGACCGGACAGGGGTCCATAGCACAGATACGCAGTATTTT. Translating it yields CASSDRTGVHSTDTQYF.

This clonotype counts as medium-sized (0.01 to 0.1%). With the library built for alpha chains, this beta chain is off target and its frequency is not meaningful. The V gene is TRBV28, the J gene TRBJ1-2; D unclear. Germline V gene data show CDR1 as MDHEN and CDR2 as SYDVKM. The CDR3 consists of 14 residues. V lost 3 bases and J lost 8, with 16 bases in between. The CDR3 sequence: CASSLGSEGVGYTF. The CDR3 DNA is TGTGCCAGCAGTTTGGGCAGTGAGGGTGTGGGCTACACCTTC.

As to this clonotype: Found in a library prepared for alpha chains, this beta chain is an off-target read, and its abundance has little meaning. The chain links TRBV6-5 to TRBJ1-2; tentatively, D is TRBD1 (5 bases). The CDR3 covers 14 residues. Trimming took off 6 bases at V and 4 bases at J, with 15 bases between the two ends. Germline V CDR1 and CDR2: MNHEY, SVGAGI. The CDR3 protein is CASRRGTESYGYTF. The DNA for the CDR3 is TGTGCCAGCAGACGTGGGACGGAATCCTATGGCTACACCTTC.

Note on this clonotype: This beta chain is a stray sequence in a library constructed for alpha chains; its clone size is not meaningful. The chain uses TRBV7-9 and TRBJ1-6; 7 positions match TRBD1. This CDR3 contains 16 residues. The V gene end was trimmed by 5 bases and the J gene end by 9 bases; junction bases not matched to a gene: 13. Germline V gene lookup returns CDR1 SEHNR and CDR2 FQNEAQ (reference sequence). The chain's CDR3 is CASSQQQGTVSSPLHF. The DNA of the CDR3 is TGTGCCAGCAGCCAACAGCAGGGGACAGTTAGTTCACCCCTCCACTTT.

By sample fraction, this clonotype is medium-sized. This beta chain appears as a stray read in a library generated for alpha chains; its size is not informative. CDR3 bases: TGCGCCAGCAGTTATTCACAGCAAGAGACCCAGTACTTC. Protein sequence: CASSYSQQETQYF. The rearrangement uses TRBV23-1 and TRBJ2-5; D is unresolved. TRBV23-1 is treated as an ORF (open reading frame) with a function not yet certain. This CDR3 spans 13 amino acids. Trimming pared 5 bases from V and 2 bases from J, leaving 9 bases between.

This clonotype counts as medium-sized. This beta chain turned up in a library designed for alpha chains; as an off-target read, its abundance says little. The genes are TRBV20-1 and TRBJ1-5, with no clear D. Germline CDR1 DFQATT, CDR2 SNEGSKA (reference sequence). The CDR3 contains 13 residues. The germline V and J ends were trimmed by 6 bases and 2 bases, with 11 bases remaining between them. CDR3 in DNA: TGCAGTGCCTCGGACCCAGGCAATCAGCCCCAGCATTTT. Its protein is CSASDPGNQPQHF.

Note on this clonotype: Being off target in a library aimed at alpha chains, this beta chain has a size of little meaning. The chain has TRBV11-1 and TRBJ2-1; D is ambiguous. Germline lookup yields CDR1 SGHAT and CDR2 FQDESV (reference sequence). V was trimmed by 5 bases and J by 5 bases, leaving 13 bases between them. The CDR3 extends over 14 amino acids. The CDR3 coding sequence is TGTGCCAGCAGCCGTCCCTCTGGCCACAATGAGCAGTTCTTC. Its translation is CASSRPSGHNEQFF.

This clonotype was seen repeatedly, ten times or more. This beta chain came through as a stray read in a library set up for alpha chains, and its size says little. The rearrangement joins TRBV5-1 to TRBJ2-3; 7 bases are shared with TRBD1. Trimming cost V 0 bases and J 2 bases; bases outside gene matches: 0. This CDR3 is 14 amino acids long. Germline V gene lookup returns CDR1 SGHRS and CDR2 YFSETQ. The CDR3 region is CASSLEGATDTQYF. The CDR3 coding sequence is TGCGCCAGCAGCTTGGAGGGGGCCACAGATACGCAGTATTTT.

Remarks on this clonotype: Since the library was made to target alpha chains, this beta chain is a stray read and its abundance is not meaningful. The rearrangement joins TRBV6-1 to TRBJ2-1; D gene unclear. The V end was cut by 8 bases, the J end by 5 bases, with 10 bases between. From germline, CDR1 is MNHNS and CDR2 SASEGT. This CDR3 is 12 amino acids long. CDR3 in amino acids: CASSRMNNEQFF. DNA of the CDR3: TGTGCCAGCTCGCGGATGAACAATGAGCAGTTCTTC.

This clonotype was counted many times. This beta chain was picked up by a library intended for alpha chains and is off target, so its count carries little meaning. This chain connects TRBV7-2 to TRBJ2-3; D possibly matches TRBD1 or TRBD2 (5 bases each). Per the germline V gene, CDR1 is SGHTA and CDR2 is FQGNSA. This CDR3 is 13 amino acids long. V dropped 6 bases and J dropped 6 bases, with 13 bases sitting between them. The CDR3 nucleotides read TGTGCCAGCAGGACGGTGGGGGTCGATACGCAGTATTTT. Its protein product is CASRTVGVDTQYF.

Remarks on this clonotype: This beta chain slipped into a library made for alpha chains as a stray read, so its size is not meaningful. The chain employs TRBV15 and TRBJ1-4, with unresolved D. The ends were cut back, 0 bases at V and 9 bases at J, with 14 bases in the middle. The length of the CDR3 is 15 residues. CDR1 LNHNV and CDR2 YYDKDF come from the germline V gene (reference sequence). The CDR3 DNA sequence: TGTGCCACCAGCAGAGATCGGGCGGCCAGACAAAAACTGTTTTTT. Translated, it gives CATSRDRAARQKLFF.

As concerns this clonotype: Because this beta chain is a stray read in a library intended to capture alpha chains, its abundance should not be given much weight. Here the CDR3 reads CASSRAIGLGDTQYF. The CDR3 DNA reads TGTGCCAGCAGCCGCGCCATCGGACTGGGAGATACGCAGTATTTT. The chain has TRBV27 and TRBJ2-3, with TRBD2 as a possible D gene (5 bases). Deletions cut 6 bases from V and 5 bases from J, with 18 bases between. Germline V gives CDR1 MNHEY, CDR2 SMNVEV (reference sequence). The CDR3 totals 15 residues.

A word on this clonotype: Found in a library prepared for alpha chains, this beta chain is an off-target read, and its abundance has little meaning. The CDR3 spells CASSYSTGRNNEQFF. The CDR3, as DNA: TGTGCCAGCAGTTACTCGACCGGGCGTAACAATGAGCAGTTCTTC. This rearrangement joins TRBV6-5 to TRBJ2-1; no clear D. Germline values: CDR1 MNHEY, CDR2 SVGAGI. V was pared by 0 bases and J by 5 bases, with 11 bases between. The CDR3 contains 15 residues.

This clonotype is medium-sized (0.01 to 0.1%) within its sample. This beta chain was picked up by a library intended for alpha chains and is off target, so its count carries little meaning. The rearrangement uses TRBV3-1 and TRBJ1-6; 7 positions match TRBD1. Trimming at V came to 4 bases and at J to 10 bases, leaving 10 bases not matched to a gene. Germline CDR1 is LGHDT and CDR2 is YNNKEL (reference sequence). The length of the CDR3 is 15 residues. CDR3 residues: CASSRGPTGVSPLHF. In DNA form, the CDR3 reads TGTGCCAGCAGCCGGGGGCCAACAGGGGTCTCACCCCTCCACTTT.

This clonotype has a count of ten or more. For a library built for alpha chains, this beta chain is a stray read; little rests on its size. The rearrangement joins TRBV5-5 to TRBJ2-2, with 12 bases lining up with TRBD2. J gave up 0 bases and V 2 bases, and 5 bases lay outside the gene matches. The germline V gene has CDR1 SGHKS and CDR2 YYEKEE (reference sequence). The CDR3 sequence is 18 residues long. CDR3 DNA: TGTGCCAGCAGCTTTTCACTAGCGGGGGGCTCGAACACCGGGGAGCTGTTTTTT. It codes for CASSFSLAGGSNTGELFF.

This clonotype was seen repeatedly, ten times or more. In a library made to pick up alpha chains, this beta chain is a stray read with a size that means little. The DNA of the CDR3 is TGTGCCAGCAGTAGGCAAGCGGTTAGCACAGATACGCAGTATTTT. Protein: CASSRQAVSTDTQYF. The chain combines TRBV28 with TRBJ2-3; D might be TRBD2 (5 bases). With 5 bases removed from V and 0 bases from J, the gap between germline ends came to 12 bases. CDR1 is MDHEN, CDR2 SYDVKM, per germline. This CDR3 has 15 amino acids.

Regarding this clonotype: The library was prepared for alpha chains; this beta chain is a stray read, so its frequency means little. This sequence joins TRBV7-9 and TRBJ1-6, with D tentatively TRBD1 (5 bases). The V end lost 5 bases, the J end lost 2 bases, and 13 bases lay between the germline ends. The CDR3 runs to 16 residues. Germline values: CDR1 SEHNR, CDR2 FQNEAQ (reference sequence). This CDR3 is CASSGLKGAYNSPLHF. The CDR3 DNA reads as TGTGCCAGCAGCGGATTGAAAGGGGCCTATAATTCACCCCTCCACTTT.

Worth noting for this clonotype: Little can be read into the size of this beta chain, an off-target read in a library designed for alpha chains. The chain joins TRBV30 to TRBJ2-1; 8 nucleotides align to TRBD1. Germline CDR1 is GTSNPN and CDR2 is SVGIG (reference sequence). The V segment lost 0 bases and the J segment 13 bases; nucleotides outside the gene matches: 5. The length of the CDR3 is 12 residues. The CDR3 sequence is CAWSVLAGGQFF. Written as DNA, the CDR3 is TGTGCCTGGAGTGTACTGGCAGGGGGCCAGTTCTTC.

For this clonotype: This beta chain slipped into a library made for alpha chains as a stray read, so its size is not meaningful. The chain employs TRBV7-9 and TRBJ2-5; a weak D match, TRBD1 (6 bases). Germline loops: CDR1 SEHNR, CDR2 FQNEAQ (reference sequence). The CDR3 contains 16 residues. Between the trimmed V and J ends, which lost 5 bases and 0 bases, there was a span of 16 bases. CDR3: CASSLQGPPYQETQYF. In DNA, the CDR3 is TGTGCCAGCAGCCTACAGGGCCCCCCGTACCAAGAGACCCAGTACTTC.

There are many counts of this clonotype. This beta chain slipped into a library made for alpha chains as a stray read, so its size is not meaningful. The J gene is TRBJ1-4, the V gene TRBV10-3; TRBD1 aligns across 9 bases. The CDR3 length is 14 residues. Germline CDR1 reads ENHRY; CDR2 reads SYGVKD. V lost 5 bases to trimming and J lost 8 bases; unmatched junction nucleotides: 6. Written as DNA, the CDR3 is TGTGCCATCAGTACAGGGGGCGCAACCGAAAAACTGTTTTTT. This gives the protein CAISTGGATEKLFF.

This clonotype is classed as medium-sized (0.01 to 0.1%). This beta chain was picked up by a library intended for alpha chains and is off target, so its count carries little meaning. This chain joins TRBV5-6 and TRBJ2-3; a weak D match, TRBD2 (5 bases). The CDR3 has 14 amino acids. V shed 0 bases and J shed 4 bases, with 9 bases lying between them. Per germline, CDR1 SGHDT and CDR2 YYEEEE. This chain's CDR3 is CASSLDAEADTQYF. The CDR3 DNA follows: TGTGCCAGCAGCTTGGACGCGGAGGCAGATACGCAGTATTTT.

By proportion, this clonotype is medium-sized. Because this beta chain is a stray read in a library intended to capture alpha chains, its abundance should not be given much weight. The chain uses TRBV7-8 and TRBJ2-1; TRBD1 might be the D (6 bases). Deletions cut 5 bases from V and 9 bases from J, with 11 bases between. This CDR3 comprises 12 residues. Germline V gene data show CDR1 as SGHVS and CDR2 as FQNEAQ. The CDR3 coding sequence is TGTGCCAGCAGCCCGGGACAAGTTGAGCAGTTCTTC. It codes for CASSPGQVEQFF. The full variable domain, its missing parts supplied by reference TRBV7-8 and TRBJ2-1, is GAGVSQSPRYKVAKRGQDVALRCDPISGHVSLFWYQQALGQGPEFLTYFQNEAQLDKSGLPSDRFFAERPEGSVSTLKIQRTQQEDSAVYLCASSPGQVEQFFGPGTRLTVL.

Judged by abundance, this clonotype is medium-sized (0.01 to 0.1%). A library prepared for alpha chains yielded this beta chain as an off-target read; its size is of little meaning. The chain employs TRBV6-2 or TRBV6-3 and TRBJ2-1; maybe TRBD2 (5 bases). Germline CDR1 is MNHEY and CDR2 is SVGEGT. The CDR3 consists of 12 residues. With 5 bases removed from V and 12 bases from J, the gap between germline ends came to 14 bases. For the CDR3, the DNA is TGTGCCAGCAGTCCCCCGGGGATGACGCAGTTCTTC. This codes for CASSPPGMTQFF.

This clonotype has more than one count but fewer than ten. The size of this beta chain means little, since it is a stray read in a library made for alpha chains. V usage is TRBV7-9 and J usage is TRBJ2-7; D is uncertain. Trimming removed 7 bases at V and 5 bases at J, with 15 bases between. There are 13 residues in the CDR3. Germline V lookup: CDR1 SEHNR, CDR2 FQNEAQ (reference sequence). The CDR3 spells CASNLSEQDEQYF. As DNA, the CDR3 is TGTGCCAGCAACCTTTCCGAGCAAGACGAGCAGTACTTC.

Notes on this clonotype: With the library built for alpha chains, this beta chain is off target and its frequency is not meaningful. V and J are TRBV20-1 and TRBJ2-3, with 16 bases fitting TRBD2. The CDR3 totals 16 residues. In germline, CDR1 is DFQATT, CDR2 SNEGSKA (reference sequence). The J segment lost 4 bases and the V segment lost 3 bases, leaving 4 bases of the junction unmatched. CDR3 bases: TGCAGTGCTAGTTTGGGACTAGCGGGAGGGCCAGATACGCAGTATTTT. It specifies CSASLGLAGGPDTQYF.